The 9 T cell receptor beta chains below were found in one sample sequenced in a study of T cells in Graves' hyperthyroidism and ophthalmopathy. From RNA transcripts, TCR beta CDR3 regions were amplified. Primed by the HTBI set, a first-round RT-PCR was run on the TCR CDR3. A single record per CDR3 protein comes from TCRdb applying MiXCR to the multiplex PCR reads. Of about 130,000 distinct CDR3 sequences in the sample, 22% were seen once. The sequenced material came from blood. These TCRs come from a woman between 50 and 59 years old with Graves' hyperthyroidism that later progressed to Graves' ophthalmopathy.

This clonotype was counted between two and nine times. The rearrangement links TRBV28 to TRBJ2-2; 9 nucleotides align to TRBD1. The CDR3 length is 15 residues. V gave up 4 bases and J gave up 7 bases; unmatched junction bases: 7. Looked up from germline, CDR1 is MDHEN and CDR2 is SYDVKM. Here the CDR3 DNA reads TGTGCCAGCAGTTACGGGGACAGGGAAAACGGGGAGCTGTTTTTT. Its protein product is CASSYGDRENGELFF.

This clonotype was detected many times. The chain uses TRBV3-1 and TRBJ1-1; D unresolved. Germline V CDR1 and CDR2: LGHDT, YNNKEL (reference sequence). The CDR3 runs 15 residues. With 5 bases removed from V and 0 bases from J, the gap between germline ends came to 13 bases. The CDR3 here is CASSSRGGLNTEAFF. Written as DNA, the CDR3 is TGTGCCAGCAGCTCCCGTGGAGGGTTGAACACTGAAGCTTTCTTT.

At least ten counts were recorded for this clonotype. The V gene is TRBV18, the J gene TRBJ1-4, with D unclear. The germline gives CDR1 KGHSH, CDR2 LQKENI. Trimming stripped 3 bases from V and 7 bases from J, with 9 bases between. The CDR3 runs 13 residues. The CDR3 DNA reads as TGTGCCAGCTCACCCGGCTTCGGTGAAAAACTGTTTTTT. This gives the protein CASSPGFGEKLFF.

This clonotype showed up many times. The chain links TRBV5-1 to TRBJ2-5; 12 bases are shared with TRBD2. This CDR3 contains 15 residues. CDR1 is SGHRS and CDR2 is YFSETQ in the germline V gene. The ends lost 4 bases at V and 4 bases at J; junction bases unmatched: 5. The CDR3 spells CASSVQLAGGETQYF. The CDR3, as DNA: TGCGCCAGCAGCGTCCAACTAGCGGGAGGAGAGACCCAGTACTTC.

This clonotype has a count of ten or more. The chain recombines TRBV20-1 with TRBJ1-1, with 10 bases lining up with TRBD1. This CDR3 is 15 amino acids long. The V segment lost 5 bases and the J segment 0 bases; nucleotides outside the gene matches: 6. In germline, CDR1 is DFQATT, CDR2 SNEGSKA (reference sequence). CDR3 residues: CSAPGQGTMNTEAFF. Here the CDR3 DNA reads TGCAGTGCTCCGGGACAGGGGACTATGAACACTGAAGCTTTCTTT.

The table lists this clonotype with many counts. The chain is built from TRBV3-1 and TRBJ1-1, with no clear D. Germline V gene lookup returns CDR1 LGHDT and CDR2 YNNKEL (reference sequence). The CDR3 has 12 residues. V dropped 4 bases and J dropped 1 base, with 4 bases sitting between them. CDR3 coding DNA: TGTGCCAGCAGCCGGGCGAACACTGAAGCTTTCTTT. Translation: CASSRANTEAFF.

This clonotype showed up many times. DNA of the CDR3: TGTGCCAGCAGCACGGACAGGGGGGGCACAGATACGCAGTATTTT. It specifies CASSTDRGGTDTQYF. The chain joins TRBV2 to TRBJ2-3; 10 bases align to TRBD1. CDR1 and CDR2 from the germline V gene are SNHLY and FYNNEI. J was trimmed by 1 base and V by 6 bases; bases with no gene match: 4. The CDR3 runs 15 residues.

This clonotype has a count of ten or more. The genes are TRBV12-3 or TRBV12-4 and TRBJ1-5, with D possibly being TRBD1 (6 bases). V lost 9 bases, J lost 2 bases, and 11 bases lay in between. The CDR3 consists of 13 residues. The CDR3 bases are TGTGCCAGTAAACAGGGAGGCAATCAGCCCCAGCATTTT. Its translation is CASKQGGNQPQHF.

This clonotype occurred many times. The chain carries TRBV6-1 and TRBJ1-2, with D uncertain. Deletions cut 5 bases from V and 6 bases from J, with 13 bases between. The V gene's germline CDR1 is MNHNS and CDR2 SASEGT. The CDR3 has 13 residues. The CDR3 nucleotides are TGTGCCAGCAGTCAGACACTCAACCATGGCTACACCTTC. It encodes CASSQTLNHGYTF.